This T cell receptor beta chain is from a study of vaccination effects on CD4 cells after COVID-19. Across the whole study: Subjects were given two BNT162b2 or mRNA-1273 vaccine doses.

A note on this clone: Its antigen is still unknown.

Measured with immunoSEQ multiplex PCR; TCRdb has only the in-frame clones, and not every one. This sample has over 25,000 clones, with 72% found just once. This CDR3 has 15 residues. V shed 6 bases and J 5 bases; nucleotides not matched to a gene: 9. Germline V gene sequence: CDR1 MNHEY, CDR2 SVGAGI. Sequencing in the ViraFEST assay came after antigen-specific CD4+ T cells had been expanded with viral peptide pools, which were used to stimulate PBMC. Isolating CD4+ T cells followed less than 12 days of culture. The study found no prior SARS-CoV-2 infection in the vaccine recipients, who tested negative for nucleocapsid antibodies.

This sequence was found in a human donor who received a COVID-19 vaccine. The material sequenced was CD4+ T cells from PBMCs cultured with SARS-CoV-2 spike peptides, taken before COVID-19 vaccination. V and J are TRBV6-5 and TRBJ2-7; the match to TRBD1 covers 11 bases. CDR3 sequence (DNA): TGTGCCAGCAGAGGGTTGGGGACAGGGGGAAACGAGCAGTACTTC. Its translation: CASRGLGTGGNEQYF.